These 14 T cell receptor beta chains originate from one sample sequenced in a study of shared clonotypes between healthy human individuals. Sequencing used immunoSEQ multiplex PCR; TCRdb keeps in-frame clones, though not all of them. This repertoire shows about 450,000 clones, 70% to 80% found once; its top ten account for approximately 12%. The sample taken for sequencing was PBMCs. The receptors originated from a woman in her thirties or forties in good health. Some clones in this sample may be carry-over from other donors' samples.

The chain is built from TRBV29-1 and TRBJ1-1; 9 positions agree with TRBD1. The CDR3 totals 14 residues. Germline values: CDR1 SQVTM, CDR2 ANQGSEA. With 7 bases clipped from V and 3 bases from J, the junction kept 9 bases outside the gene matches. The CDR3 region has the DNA TGCAGCGGTGGACAGGGGATTGGGCACACTGAAGCTTTCTTT. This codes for CSGGQGIGHTEAFF.

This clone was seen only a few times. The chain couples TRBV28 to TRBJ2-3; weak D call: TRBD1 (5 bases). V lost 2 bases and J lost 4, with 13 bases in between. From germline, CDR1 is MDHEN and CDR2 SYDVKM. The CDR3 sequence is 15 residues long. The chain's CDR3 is CASSLPGSGADTQYF. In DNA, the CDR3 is TGTGCCAGCAGTTTACCAGGGTCGGGCGCAGATACGCAGTATTTT.

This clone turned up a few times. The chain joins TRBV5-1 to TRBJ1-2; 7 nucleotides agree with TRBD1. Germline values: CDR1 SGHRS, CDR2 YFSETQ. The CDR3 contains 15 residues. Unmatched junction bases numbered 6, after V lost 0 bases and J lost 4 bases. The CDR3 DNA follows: TGCGCCAGCAGCTTGGGCCGACAGGGCCTCTATGGCTACACCTTC. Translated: CASSLGRQGLYGYTF.

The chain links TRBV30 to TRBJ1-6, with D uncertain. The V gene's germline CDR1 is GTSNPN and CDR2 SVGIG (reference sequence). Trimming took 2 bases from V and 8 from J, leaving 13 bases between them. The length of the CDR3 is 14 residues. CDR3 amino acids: CAWSIELRDSPLHF. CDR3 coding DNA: TGTGCCTGGAGTATTGAGTTAAGGGATTCACCCCTCCACTTT. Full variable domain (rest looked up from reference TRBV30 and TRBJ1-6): SQTIHQWPATLVQPVGSPLSLECTVEGTSNPNLYWYRQAAGRGLQLLFYSVGIGQISSEVPQNLSASRPQDRQFILSSKKLLLSDSGFYLCAWSIELRDSPLHFGNGTRLTVT.

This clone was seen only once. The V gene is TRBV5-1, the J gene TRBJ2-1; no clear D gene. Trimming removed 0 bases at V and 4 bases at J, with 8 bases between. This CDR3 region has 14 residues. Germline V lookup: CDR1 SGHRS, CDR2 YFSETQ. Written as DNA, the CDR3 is TGCGCCAGCAGCTTGGGAGTATCTTACAATGAGCAGTTCTTC. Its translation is CASSLGVSYNEQFF. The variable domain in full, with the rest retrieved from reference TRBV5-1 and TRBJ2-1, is KAGVTQTPRYLIKTRGQQVTLSCSPISGHRSVSWYQQTPGQGLQFLFEYFSETQRNKGNFPGRFSGRQFSNSRSEMNVSTLELGDSALYLCASSLGVSYNEQFFGPGTRLTVL.

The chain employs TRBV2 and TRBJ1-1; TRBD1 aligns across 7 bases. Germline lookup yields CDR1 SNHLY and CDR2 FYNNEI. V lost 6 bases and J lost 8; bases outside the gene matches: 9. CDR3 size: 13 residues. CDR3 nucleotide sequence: TGTGCCAGCAGATACCGACAGGGTATAGAAGCTTTCTTT. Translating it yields CASRYRQGIEAFF.

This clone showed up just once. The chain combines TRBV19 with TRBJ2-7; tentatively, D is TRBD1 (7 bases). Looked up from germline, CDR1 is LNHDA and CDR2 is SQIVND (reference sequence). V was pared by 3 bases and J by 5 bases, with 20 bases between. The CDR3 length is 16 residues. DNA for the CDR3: TGTGCCAGTAGTATTGGGACAGCGGGTACGAGGGACGAGCAGTACTTC. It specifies CASSIGTAGTRDEQYF.

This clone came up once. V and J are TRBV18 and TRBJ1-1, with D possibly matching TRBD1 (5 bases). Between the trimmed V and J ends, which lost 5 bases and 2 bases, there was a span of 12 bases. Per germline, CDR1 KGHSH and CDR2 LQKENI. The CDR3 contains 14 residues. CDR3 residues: CASSLTVLNTEAFF. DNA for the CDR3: TGTGCCAGCTCATTGACAGTACTTAACACTGAAGCTTTCTTT.

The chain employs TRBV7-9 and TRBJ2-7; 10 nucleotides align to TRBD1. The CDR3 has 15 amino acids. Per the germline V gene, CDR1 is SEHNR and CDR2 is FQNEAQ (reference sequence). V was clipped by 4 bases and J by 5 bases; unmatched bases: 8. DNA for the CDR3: TGTGCCAGCAGCTCTACAAGACAGGGGGCTCACGAGCAGTACTTC. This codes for CASSSTRQGAHEQYF.

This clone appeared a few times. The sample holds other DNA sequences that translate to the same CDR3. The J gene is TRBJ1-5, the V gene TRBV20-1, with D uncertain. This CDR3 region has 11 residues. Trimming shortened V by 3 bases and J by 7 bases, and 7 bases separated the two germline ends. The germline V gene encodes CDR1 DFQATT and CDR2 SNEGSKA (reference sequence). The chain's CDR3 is CSARVGQPQHF. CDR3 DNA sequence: TGCAGTGCTAGGGTTGGGCAGCCCCAGCATTTT.

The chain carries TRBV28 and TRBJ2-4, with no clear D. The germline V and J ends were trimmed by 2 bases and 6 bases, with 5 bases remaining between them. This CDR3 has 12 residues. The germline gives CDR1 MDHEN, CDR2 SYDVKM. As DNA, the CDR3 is TGTGCCAGCAGTTTAGCCGGAAACATTCAGTACTTC. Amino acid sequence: CASSLAGNIQYF.

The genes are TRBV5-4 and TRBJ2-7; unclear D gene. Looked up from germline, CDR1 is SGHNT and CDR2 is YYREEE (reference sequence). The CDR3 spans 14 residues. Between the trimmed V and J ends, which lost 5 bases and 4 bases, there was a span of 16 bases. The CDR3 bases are TGTGCCAGCAGGAAGGAAATAGCCGATTACGAGCAGTACTTC. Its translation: CASRKEIADYEQYF.

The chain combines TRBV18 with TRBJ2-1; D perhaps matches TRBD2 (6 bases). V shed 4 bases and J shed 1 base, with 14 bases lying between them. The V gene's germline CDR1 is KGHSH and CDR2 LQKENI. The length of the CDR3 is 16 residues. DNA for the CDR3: TGTGCCAGCTCACTAGCGGCCTTGGAATCCTACAATGAGCAGTTCTTC. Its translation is CASSLAALESYNEQFF.

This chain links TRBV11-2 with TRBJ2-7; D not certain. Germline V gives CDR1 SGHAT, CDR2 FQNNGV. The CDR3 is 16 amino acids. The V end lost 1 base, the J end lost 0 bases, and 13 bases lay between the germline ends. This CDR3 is CASSLVGYSHSYEQYF. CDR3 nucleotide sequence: TGTGCCAGCAGCTTAGTTGGGTACAGCCACTCCTACGAGCAGTACTTC.